These 25 T cell receptor beta chains originate from one sample sequenced in a study of blood T cell repertoires in COVID-19. Using immunoSEQ multiplex PCR, the repertoire was profiled, and TCRdb retains in-frame clones only, with some absent. The sample lists some 55,000 clones; about 77% were seen once. The specimen was peripheral blood. Receptor source: a man between 65 and 85 years old with active or convalescent COVID-19.

The chain links TRBV10-3 to TRBJ2-1; D is perhaps TRBD2 (6 bases). The CDR3 loop spans 15 amino acids. V was cut by 5 bases and J by 2 bases, with 13 bases left in between. The germline V gene encodes CDR1 ENHRY and CDR2 SYGVKD. CDR3 protein: CAISLGSLAYNEQFF. The CDR3 bases are TGTGCCATCAGTCTCGGGAGCTTAGCCTACAATGAGCAGTTCTTC.

This clone was seen only once. V is TRBV20-1 and J is TRBJ2-1; TRBD2 is a possible D gene (6 bases). This CDR3 has 11 residues. The V gene's germline CDR1 is DFQATT and CDR2 SNEGSKA (reference sequence). The ends were cut back, 0 bases at V and 14 bases at J, with 11 bases in the middle. The CDR3 DNA reads as TGCAGTGCTAGAGATGGAGGAGGGGAGTTCTTC. Amino acids: CSARDGGGEFF.

V and J are TRBV9 and TRBJ1-1; D remains unclear. The germline gives CDR1 SGDLS, CDR2 YYNGEE. V gave up 4 bases and J gave up 1 base, with 11 bases separating them. This CDR3 is 14 amino acids long. The DNA for the CDR3 is TGTGCCAGCAGCCACATCGCGGAGAACACTGAAGCTTTCTTT. Translating gives CASSHIAENTEAFF.

The chain has TRBV4-3 and TRBJ1-1; possibly TRBD1 for D (5 bases). V shed 2 bases and J shed 3 bases, with 13 bases lying between them. Looked up from germline, CDR1 is LGHNA and CDR2 is YSLEER. This CDR3 contains 15 residues. The CDR3 bases are TGCGCCAGCAGCCAACAGATAGGGGCCCACACTGAAGCTTTCTTT. This encodes CASSQQIGAHTEAFF.

The chain carries TRBV28 and TRBJ2-5, with 13 bases identical to TRBD2. Germline-derived CDR1 and CDR2 are MDHEN and SYDVKM. V trimming: 5 bases; J trimming: 5 bases; junction bases outside the gene matches: 8. The CDR3 extends over 16 amino acids. CDR3 residues: CASSPTSGRAGETQYF. The CDR3 region has the DNA TGTGCCAGCAGTCCCACTAGCGGGAGGGCCGGGGAGACCCAGTACTTC.

To note about this clone: A junction end diverges from the germline sequence, so it may reflect a read error. The rearrangement joins TRBV11-1 to TRBJ2-7, with 8 positions matching TRBD2. Germline loops: CDR1 SGHAT, CDR2 FQDESV (reference sequence). The CDR3 totals 13 residues. The CDR3 nucleotides read TGTGCCAGCAGTTTAGCGGGACTCCCGAGGCGGTACTTC. Protein sequence: CASSLAGLPRRYF.

The rearrangement links TRBV25-1 to TRBJ1-5; D uncertain. This CDR3 has 13 residues. Germline CDR1 MGHDK, CDR2 SYGVNS. Trimming removed 3 bases at V and 2 bases at J, with 5 bases between. The CDR3 spells CASSDSGNQPQHF. The CDR3 DNA reads as TGTGCCAGCAGTGATAGCGGCAATCAGCCCCAGCATTTT.

Written as DNA, the CDR3 is TGCGCCAGCAGCCAAGGGGACAGCCTAATCAATGAGCAGTTCTTC. Protein sequence: CASSQGDSLINEQFF. This rearrangement joins TRBV4-3 to TRBJ2-1; 7 bases are a match to TRBD1. From germline, CDR1 is LGHNA and CDR2 YSLEER. The length of the CDR3 is 15 residues. V dropped 1 base and J dropped 6; count of bases not matched to a gene: 6.

This clone was detected only a few times. V is TRBV28 and J is TRBJ1-2, with TRBD1 identical over 8 bases. There are 13 residues in the CDR3. V shed 4 bases, J shed 8 bases, and the junction held 6 bases outside the gene matches. Germline-derived CDR1 and CDR2 are MDHEN and SYDVKM. CDR3: CASSSPDRDGYTF. DNA of the CDR3: TGTGCCAGCAGTTCCCCGGACAGGGACGGCTACACCTTC.

This clone was seen a few times. CDR3 in amino acids: CASSRPTGGMTDTQYF. CDR3 nucleotides: TGTGCCAGCAGCCGCCCCACAGGGGGGATGACAGATACGCAGTATTTT. The rearrangement uses TRBV3-1 (or the pseudogene TRBV3-2) and TRBJ2-3, with TRBD1 matching 8 bases. CDR1 and CDR2 (germline): LGHDT, YNNKEL (reference sequence). The CDR3 consists of 16 residues. J was trimmed by 3 bases and V by 4 bases; bases with no gene match: 9.

This clone was recorded a few times. This chain uses TRBV27 with TRBJ1-2; TRBD1 might be the D (6 bases). Trimming pared 7 bases from V and 3 bases from J, leaving 15 bases between. The V gene's germline CDR1 is MNHEY and CDR2 SMNVEV (reference sequence). CDR3 length: 14 amino acids. DNA for the CDR3: TGTGCCAGCAAGATCAGGGAGGGGGACTATGGCTACACCTTC. Residues: CASKIREGDYGYTF.

A single count supports this clone. The J gene is TRBJ2-5, the V gene TRBV10-1; 11 bases match TRBD2. Germline assignment: CDR1 WNHNN and CDR2 SYGVQD (reference sequence). V lost 2 bases, J lost 0 bases, and 11 bases stayed unmatched. This CDR3 comprises 19 residues. The CDR3 loop reads CASSEKGLAGGQYQETQYF. The CDR3 DNA is TGCGCCAGCAGTGAGAAAGGGCTAGCGGGGGGTCAGTACCAAGAGACCCAGTACTTC.

The V gene is TRBV3-1 (or the pseudogene TRBV3-2), the J gene TRBJ2-2, with D perhaps TRBD2 (5 bases). This CDR3 contains 14 residues. From germline, CDR1 is LGHDT and CDR2 YNNKEL (reference sequence). V shed 0 bases and J shed 4 bases, with 6 bases lying between them. The CDR3 DNA reads TGTGCCAGCAGCCAAGATCGGGGCACCGGGGAGCTGTTTTTT. Its translation: CASSQDRGTGELFF.

A few counts support this clone. This chain connects TRBV5-4 to TRBJ2-7; 7 bases are shared with TRBD1. Trimming cost V 4 bases and J 3 bases; bases outside gene matches: 10. CDR3 length equals 15 residues. Germline V lookup: CDR1 SGHNT, CDR2 YYREEE (reference sequence). The CDR3 spells CASSPGSDRVYEQYF. In DNA, the CDR3 is TGTGCCAGCAGCCCGGGGAGCGACAGGGTCTACGAGCAGTACTTC. Looking up the rest from reference TRBV5-4 and TRBJ2-7 gives the full variable domain: ETGVTQSPTHLIKTRGQQVTLRCSSQSGHNTVSWYQQALGQGPQFIFQYYREEENGRGNFPPRFSGLQFPNYSSELNVNALELDDSALYLCASSPGSDRVYEQYFGPGTRLTVT.

The V and J genes are TRBV24-1 and TRBJ2-1, with TRBD2 matching over 7 bases. V dropped 9 bases and J dropped 8; count of bases not matched to a gene: 9. Germline CDR1 is KGHDR and CDR2 is SFDVKD. This CDR3 region has 13 residues. The CDR3 region has the DNA TGTGCCACCGGGGGGGGTCTTAGCGATGAGCAGTTCTTC. Translation: CATGGGLSDEQFF.

The rearrangement uses TRBV7-9 and TRBJ2-7; D is perhaps TRBD2 (6 bases). The CDR3 runs 15 residues. In germline, CDR1 is SEHNR, CDR2 FQNEAQ (reference sequence). V was cut by 5 bases and J by 2 bases, with 16 bases left in between. For the CDR3, the DNA is TGTGCCAGCAGCCCATTCCGGGACTTCCCCTACGAGCAGTACTTC. It yields the protein CASSPFRDFPYEQYF.

The V call is TRBV24-1, the J call TRBJ2-7; D is undetermined. Germline V gene data show CDR1 as KGHDR and CDR2 as SFDVKD. Trimming pared 8 bases from V and 4 bases from J, leaving 8 bases between. This CDR3 contains 11 residues. The CDR3 sequence is CATTGLYEQYF. The CDR3 nucleotides are TGTGCCACCACAGGTTTATACGAGCAGTACTTC.

The V call is TRBV30, the J call TRBJ1-1; unclear D gene. The CDR3 sequence is 13 residues long. Trimming shortened V by 0 bases and J by 1 base, and 6 bases separated the two germline ends. From germline, CDR1 is GTSNPN and CDR2 SVGIG (reference sequence). The CDR3 sequence is CAWSVHRNTEAFF. The CDR3 DNA reads as TGTGCCTGGAGTGTGCATAGGAACACTGAAGCTTTCTTT.

The V call is TRBV7-2, the J call TRBJ2-5; 11 bases align to TRBD2. Germline trimming cut 5 bases from V and 5 bases from J; bases unmatched to any gene: 7. Germline-derived CDR1 and CDR2 are SGHTA and FQGNSA. CDR3 length: 15 amino acids. This CDR3 is CASSPFSGGAETQYF. CDR3 nucleotide sequence: TGTGCCAGCAGCCCCTTTAGCGGGGGGGCTGAGACCCAGTACTTC.

V gene TRBV6-6 combines with J gene TRBJ2-3, with 7 bases that match TRBD2. Unmatched junction bases numbered 7, after V lost 3 bases and J lost 4 bases. The CDR3 contains 15 residues. Germline CDR1 reads MNHNY; CDR2 reads SVGAGI (reference sequence). The CDR3 coding sequence is TGTGCCAGCAGTTATTCGCGGGGAGGGGCAGATACGCAGTATTTT. As protein: CASSYSRGGADTQYF.

V and J are TRBV6-5 and TRBJ2-7; 8 nucleotides match TRBD2. This CDR3 comprises 14 residues. V shed 7 bases, J shed 3 bases, and the junction held 8 bases outside the gene matches. Germline CDR1 reads MNHEY; CDR2 reads SVGAGI. CDR3 protein: CASKPQRGFYEQYF. The CDR3 bases are TGTGCCAGCAAACCTCAGCGGGGGTTCTACGAGCAGTACTTC.

The rearrangement uses TRBV30 and TRBJ1-2, with D hard to call. The CDR3 runs to 13 residues. From germline, CDR1 is GTSNPN and CDR2 SVGIG (reference sequence). Trimming removed 0 bases at V and 11 bases at J, with 16 bases between. The CDR3 spells CAWSVGAGLRYTF. The CDR3 DNA is TGTGCCTGGAGTGTAGGCGCAGGTTTAAGATACACCTTC.

The chain uses TRBV2 and TRBJ1-5, with D possibly matching TRBD1 (5 bases). V dropped 1 base and J dropped 8 bases, with 15 bases sitting between them. Germline assignment: CDR1 SNHLY and CDR2 FYNNEI. This CDR3 region has 15 residues. The CDR3 DNA reads TGTGCCAGCAGTGAAGACAGGAAGACTCTCGAGCCCCAGCATTTT. This translates into CASSEDRKTLEPQHF.

The chain combines TRBV7-2 with TRBJ2-5; TRBD2 might be the D (5 bases). Trimming cost V 7 bases and J 6 bases, with 18 bases left between them. This CDR3 comprises 14 residues. Germline loops: CDR1 SGHTA, CDR2 FQGNSA. The CDR3 region has the DNA TGTGCCAGCACTCCCGCCGGGGTTGGCCAGACCCAGTACTTC. This encodes CASTPAGVGQTQYF. Drawing the rest from reference TRBV7-2 and TRBJ2-5, the complete variable domain is GAGVSQSPSNKVTEKGKDVELRCDPISGHTALYWYRQSLGQGLEFLIYFQGNSAPDKSGLPSDRFSAERTGGSVSTLTIQRTQQEDSAVYLCASTPAGVGQTQYFGPGTRLLVL.

The chain joins TRBV5-1 to TRBJ1-1; no clear D. V was cut by 3 bases and J by 4 bases, with 16 bases left in between. In germline, CDR1 is SGHRS, CDR2 YFSETQ. CDR3 length equals 15 residues. CDR3 region: CASSWETGMSTEAFF. Here the CDR3 DNA reads TGCGCCAGCAGCTGGGAGACGGGCATGAGCACTGAAGCTTTCTTT.